The T cell receptor (beta chain) described here comes from a study of neurological immune-mediated disorders (dated by TCRdb to between 2019 and 2020). General notes on the study: Among the approximately 35 multiple sclerosis patients, relapsing-remitting MS accounted for around 30 and secondary progressive MS accounted for 3. Using UMI-based sequencing, the study compared peripheral blood TCR-beta repertoires from patients with HTLV-I-associated myelopathy (HAM/TSP), patients with multiple sclerosis, and healthy controls. The cohort was made up of 65 to 75 subjects, consisting of around 15 HAM/TSP patients, about 34 multiple sclerosis patients and 20 healthy controls. Longitudinal samples, technical triplicates and paired sorted CD4+ and CD8+ T-cell subsets, alongside PBMC samples, were included among the approximately 98 TCR-beta libraries.

What the study reported, not specific to this receptor: TCR clonal expansion was highest in HAM/TSP patients and lowest in MS patients, with MS patients falling below even healthy controls. The MS cluster showed no association with clinical or MRI features, and the authors stated that larger cohorts are needed. In a phylogenetic analysis, the repertoires of 18 out of 34 MS patients fell into a single cluster of related CDR3 sequences, pointing to a possible signature at the repertoire level. No identical CDR3 amino acid sequences were found to be shared among expanded clones across subjects, suggesting that TCR-beta repertoires were private in all groups.

Taken from cysteine to phenylalanine, the CDR3 has 15 residues. Here the CDR3 DNA is all that survives: 45 bases in frame from base 1. V gives up 6 bases and J gives up 5 bases, and the segment between their germline ends measures 19 bases. The germline V gene sets CDR1 to MNHEY and CDR2 to SVGAGI. cDNA synthesis used template-switch 5'RACE with a primer carrying a 10-nucleotide random unique molecular identifier tagging each TCR transcript. Every sequencing run covered 15-18 subjects and yielded more than 170 million TCR-beta sequences. Total RNA was extracted with the RNeasy kit. The KAPA Real-time Library Amplification kit was used to amplify TCR-beta VDJ regions with primers targeting the TCR constant region and the 5'RACE anchor. Sample indexes and Illumina adaptors were added in a first PCR, after which library yield was increased in a second PCR. After Ampure bead purification, the roughly 650 bp TCR product was size-selected on a 2% E-gel SizeSelection system. Before pooling, libraries had their quality checked on a Bioanalyzer, their concentration measured with Qubit, and their quantity determined with the Kapa Library Quantification kit. Libraries were sequenced paired-end 2 x 150 bp on an Illumina HiSeq 2500. To increase sequence diversity, about 25-31% phiX was spiked into each library pool. As for the original processing: Quality-filtered reads were processed with the UMI-based MiGEC pipeline, and over 80% of raw TCR sequences were removed by the MiGEC pipeline during error correction. VDJ genes were aligned to IMGT germline references, and clonotypes were defined by unique CDR3 amino acid sequence plus V-J genes. VDJtools evaluated clonal expansion, Shannon diversity and CDR3 relatedness (CalcPairwiseDistances, ClusterSamples); CLCbio workbench built phylogenetic trees. Using coefficient-of-variation modelling across technical triplicates, the study counted a clone as expanded if it had at least 8 unique UMIs. The public sequencing data were trimmed at Q25 with fastp and processed into clonotypes with MiXCR by TCRdb, which kept only in-frame beta chains. Every distinct CDR3 protein forms one entry, paired with its most common genes and DNA. For this entry, the V and J calls and clone size follow TCRdb and not the study's own pipeline. Present in this sample are tens of thousands of distinct CDR3 sequences, around 3.9% of which were seen just once. The leading ten clones occupy around 1.5% of the sample.

This clonotype was detected ten times or more. Its specific antigen is unknown. The sample holds no much larger clone one base away, and base qualities are not on file. Unsorted PBMC libraries were generated from 2 million PBMCs stored in RNAlater at -80 °C until RNA extraction. The multiple sclerosis patients were enrolled in a US clinical protocol that evaluated disease progression with magnetic resonance imaging. Peripheral blood underwent Ficoll-Hypaque density gradient centrifugation to isolate PBMCs, which were then cryopreserved in liquid nitrogen. This receptor was taken from a man aged 25 to 40 with multiple sclerosis. Recombination joined TRBV6-5 with TRBJ2-5, and possibly TRBD2, on 5 matching bases. Sequencing was done on a sample of PBMCs. The CDR3 amino acid sequence is: CASSPSLVVWETQYF. The bases are TGTGCCAGCAGCCCTAGCCTGGTGGTGTGGGAGACCCAGTACTTC.